The 17 T cell receptor beta chains given below trace back to one sample, sequenced in a study of blood T cell repertoires in COVID-19. Generated by immunoSEQ multiplex PCR, the TCRdb table keeps only in-frame clones and is missing some. The sample shows 70,000 or so clones, 70% to 80% of them seen only once. Sequencing used peripheral blood. Receptors originate from a human donor in a cohort sampled during active COVID-19.

The chain couples TRBV7-8 to TRBJ1-4, with TRBD1 matching over 8 bases. V shed 4 bases, J shed 8 bases, and the junction held 9 bases outside the gene matches. The CDR3 length is 15 residues. Germline V gene lookup returns CDR1 SGHVS and CDR2 FQNEAQ. CDR3 region: CASSSLQGVPEKLFF. CDR3 coding DNA: TGTGCCAGCAGCTCCCTACAGGGGGTCCCGGAAAAACTGTTTTTT.

The chain has TRBV14 and TRBJ2-3, with D perhaps matching TRBD2 (6 bases). The CDR3 has 17 residues. Germline V gene data show CDR1 as SGHDN and CDR2 as FVKESK. The V and J ends lost 4 bases and 0 bases respectively, with 17 bases between them. The CDR3: CASSPLLGRGSTDTQYF. In nucleotides, the CDR3 is TGTGCCAGCAGCCCCCTCTTGGGGCGGGGAAGCACAGATACGCAGTATTTT.

The chain joins TRBV7-7 to TRBJ2-1, with TRBD2 as a possible D gene (6 bases). V was clipped by 0 bases and J by 10 bases, with 16 bases between them. Germline CDR1 SSHAT, CDR2 FNYEAQ (reference sequence). The CDR3 runs to 15 residues. DNA of the CDR3: TGTGCCAGCAGCTTAGCCGCCGGTGGACGGGGGGAGCAGTTCTTC. It is translated as CASSLAAGGRGEQFF. The full variable domain, its missing parts supplied by reference TRBV7-7 and TRBJ2-1, is GAGVSQSPRYKVTKRGQDVTLRCDPISSHATLYWYQQALGQGPEFLTYFNYEAQPDKSGLPSDRFSAERPEGSISTLTIQRTEQRDSAMYRCASSLAAGGRGEQFFGPGTRLTVL.

The chain links TRBV7-2 to TRBJ2-7; TRBD2 aligns across 10 bases. With V trimmed by 0 bases and J by 4 bases, 0 bases remained unmatched. The germline gives CDR1 SGHTA, CDR2 FQGNSA. This CDR3 spans 14 amino acids. CDR3 amino acids: CASSLALAGYEQYF. CDR3 sequence (DNA): TGTGCCAGCAGCTTAGCACTAGCGGGATACGAGCAGTACTTC.

This rearrangement joins TRBV24-1 to TRBJ2-1; 8 nucleotides line up with TRBD2. The CDR3 loop spans 15 amino acids. Germline-derived CDR1 and CDR2 are KGHDR and SFDVKD. Trimming took 4 bases from V and 5 from J; bases not matched to a gene: 6. The CDR3 DNA is TGTGCCACCAGTGAGAGCGGGAGTCTGAACAATGAGCAGTTCTTC. Its translation: CATSESGSLNNEQFF.

The rearrangement joins TRBV5-4 to TRBJ1-2, with a tentative D call TRBD1 (6 bases). The CDR3 runs 14 residues. V lost 0 bases, J lost 4 bases, and 10 bases lay in between. Germline CDR1 is SGHNT and CDR2 is YYREEE (reference sequence). CDR3 in amino acids: CASSLDRDSYGYTF. Written as DNA, the CDR3 is TGTGCCAGCAGCTTGGACAGGGATTCCTATGGCTACACCTTC.

CDR3: CASRPGANTEAFF. CDR3 nucleotide sequence: TGTGCCAGCAGGCCGGGAGCAAACACTGAAGCTTTCTTT. This sequence joins TRBV6-5 and TRBJ1-1; no clear D gene. The CDR3 is 13 amino acids. The V gene lost 6 bases and the J gene lost 2 bases, with 10 bases spanning the gap. Per germline, CDR1 MNHEY and CDR2 SVGAGI.

The CDR3, as DNA: TGTGCCAGCAGCCCCGACATGAACACTGAAGCTTTCTTT. Protein sequence: CASSPDMNTEAFF. The rearrangement joins TRBV28 to TRBJ1-1; D is unresolved. The CDR3 sequence is 13 residues long. Trimming shortened V by 6 bases and J by 0 bases, and 8 bases separated the two germline ends. Germline CDR1 reads MDHEN; CDR2 reads SYDVKM.

This clone was observed once. This chain uses TRBV6-5 with TRBJ2-5; tentative D call: TRBD2 (5 bases). Trimming shortened V by 7 bases and J by 2 bases, and 14 bases separated the two germline ends. Germline assignment: CDR1 MNHEY and CDR2 SVGAGI. The CDR3 sequence is 14 residues long. The CDR3 loop is CASIVGGGQETQYF. The CDR3 nucleotides read TGTGCCAGCATAGTAGGCGGCGGGCAAGAGACCCAGTACTTC.

This clone was counted at least ten times. The rearrangement links TRBV14 to TRBJ2-1; D remains ambiguous. Trimming shortened V by 0 bases and J by 4 bases, and 4 bases separated the two germline ends. In germline, CDR1 is SGHDN, CDR2 FVKESK. The CDR3 covers 13 residues. In nucleotides, the CDR3 is TGTGCCAGCAGCCAAGACCCTTACAATGAGCAGTTCTTC. The encoded protein is CASSQDPYNEQFF.

The rearrangement joins TRBV10-3 to TRBJ2-1; TRBD2 matches 9 bases. The germline V gene has CDR1 ENHRY and CDR2 SYGVKD. This CDR3 is 15 amino acids long. V was clipped by 3 bases and J by 0 bases; unmatched bases: 0. CDR3 amino acids: CAISDSGSSYNEQFF. CDR3 DNA: TGTGCCATCAGTGATAGCGGGAGCTCCTACAATGAGCAGTTCTTC.

The chain recombines TRBV11-2 with TRBJ2-7; 10 bases match TRBD2. J lost 3 bases, V lost 1 base, and 6 bases had no gene match. This CDR3 spans 16 amino acids. From germline, CDR1 is SGHAT and CDR2 FQNNGV. The CDR3 region is CASSLVAGGLFYEQYF. As DNA, the CDR3 is TGTGCCAGCAGCTTAGTAGCGGGAGGATTATTCTACGAGCAGTACTTC.

This chain connects TRBV2 to TRBJ2-1, with D possibly matching TRBD1 (6 bases). V was pared by 4 bases and J by 8 bases, with 21 bases between. The CDR3 sequence is 16 residues long. Germline values: CDR1 SNHLY, CDR2 FYNNEI. This CDR3 reads CASSGFQGLGMYEQFF. The CDR3 bases are TGTGCCAGCAGTGGATTTCAGGGGCTTGGGATGTATGAGCAGTTCTTC.

CDR3 DNA: TGTGCCAGTAGTATAAGTCTAGGGGTCTATGGCTACACCTTC. Translated, it gives CASSISLGVYGYTF. V usage is TRBV19 and J usage is TRBJ1-2, with a weak D call TRBD1 (5 bases). CDR3 size: 14 residues. Trimming left V 2 bases short and J 4 bases short, with 11 bases between. Germline V gene data show CDR1 as LNHDA and CDR2 as SQIVND (reference sequence). The variable domain in full, with the rest retrieved from reference TRBV19 and TRBJ1-2, is DGGITQSPKYLFRKEGQNVTLSCEQNLNHDAMYWYRQDPGQGLRLIYYSQIVNDFQKGDIAEGYSVSREKKESFPLTVTSAQKNPTAFYLCASSISLGVYGYTFGSGTRLTVV.

Comments on this clone: Relative to the germline gene, one junction end is altered; a read error may explain this. CDR3 nucleotides: TGTGCCAGCAGCGGGGCGACAGGGCCCTTTTTGGACTTC. Protein sequence: CASSGATGPFLDF. The rearrangement joins TRBV5-6 to TRBJ2-7; 7 nucleotides agree with TRBD1. The germline gives CDR1 SGHDT, CDR2 YYEEEE. The CDR3 loop spans 13 amino acids.

V usage is TRBV5-5 and J usage is TRBJ2-7; TRBD1 matches at 7 bases. CDR1 is SGHKS, CDR2 YYEKEE, per germline (reference sequence). This CDR3 is 17 amino acids long. V dropped 0 bases and J dropped 3; count of bases not matched to a gene: 12. The DNA of the CDR3 is TGTGCCAGCAGCTTGGGCACAGGGGTGGATATAAACTACGAGCAGTACTTC. Protein product: CASSLGTGVDINYEQYF.

The chain has TRBV6-2 or TRBV6-3 and TRBJ2-5, with 10 bases aligning to TRBD2. This CDR3 has 16 amino acids. The V segment lost 4 bases and the J segment 4 bases; nucleotides outside the gene matches: 9. CDR1 MNHEY and CDR2 SVGEGT come from the germline V gene. CDR3 in amino acids: CASSFPAGGPRETQYF. In DNA, the CDR3 is TGTGCCAGCAGTTTCCCAGCGGGAGGGCCCCGAGAGACCCAGTACTTC.